Listed below are T cell receptor beta chains from one sample, sequenced in a study of cytomegalovirus exposure and HLA in healthy donors. Data came from immunoSEQ multiplex PCR; TCRdb stores just in-frame clones and leaves some out. Among about 50,000 clones, approximately 90% were seen once, and the ten largest hold roughly 1.4%. Material for sequencing was PBMCs. The receptors shown here come from a man younger than 35 in good health and CMV-seronegative. The CDR3 runs from the conserved cysteine through the conserved F or W. Fields, in order: V gene, J gene, D gene, clone size, CDR3 length, CDR3 DNA, CDR3 protein. A D gene is named only where the DNA matches it firmly. Only part of the rows carry a size: once, few, many, or a class if the clone is expanded.

>TRBV11-3|TRBJ2-2|-|few|13
TGTGCCAGCAGCTCTAGATACACCGGGGAGCTGTTTTTT
CASSSRYTGELFF
>TRBV6-1|TRBJ2-3|TRBD2|-|14
TGTGCCAGCAGCCTACTAGCGGAGACAGATACGCAGTATTTT
CASSLLAETDTQYF
>TRBV5-4|TRBJ2-5|-|once|14
TGTGCCAGCAGATCAACTAGCTCCGGGGAGACCCAGTACTTC
CASRSTSSGETQYF
>TRBV27|TRBJ2-2|TRBD2|-|16
TGTGCCAGCAGTTTATCGATGGCGGGAGGCACCGGGGAGCTGTTTTTT
CASSLSMAGGTGELFF
>TRBV5-1|TRBJ2-3|-|-|12
TGCGCCAGCAGCTTAGGGGGAGATACGCAGTATTTT
CASSLGGDTQYF
>TRBV5-6|TRBJ2-5|TRBD2|-|18
TGTGCCAGCAGCCTAGGGGGCCGACTAGCGGGAGACCGGGAGACCCAGTACTTC
CASSLGGRLAGDRETQYF
>TRBV27|TRBJ2-7|-|-|14
TGTGCCAGCAGTTTCTTCCAGGGGTCCTACGAGCAGTACTTC
CASSFFQGSYEQYF
>TRBV5-6|TRBJ1-1|-|-|15
TGTGCCAGCAGCTTGGTCGGGTCGGCTTACGCTGAAGCTTTCTTT
CASSLVGSAYAEAFF
>TRBV27|TRBJ2-5|TRBD1|-|17
TGTGCCAGCAGTTTATCTTACCCGGGACAGGGGGCGACGACCCAGTACTTC
CASSLSYPGQGATTQYF
>TRBV28|TRBJ1-2|TRBD1|-|15
TGTGCCAGCAGCCGATTGGGACAGGGACTAATTGGCTACACCTTC
CASSRLGQGLIGYTF
>TRBV27|TRBJ1-2|-|-|13
TGTGCCAGCAGCCCGGGAGTCCGTCTAGGCTACACCTTC
CASSPGVRLGYTF
>TRBV7-9|TRBJ2-2|-|-|15
TGTGCCAGCAGCTTAGTTGAGGGTTTGGCCGGGGAGCTGTTTTTT
CASSLVEGLAGELFF